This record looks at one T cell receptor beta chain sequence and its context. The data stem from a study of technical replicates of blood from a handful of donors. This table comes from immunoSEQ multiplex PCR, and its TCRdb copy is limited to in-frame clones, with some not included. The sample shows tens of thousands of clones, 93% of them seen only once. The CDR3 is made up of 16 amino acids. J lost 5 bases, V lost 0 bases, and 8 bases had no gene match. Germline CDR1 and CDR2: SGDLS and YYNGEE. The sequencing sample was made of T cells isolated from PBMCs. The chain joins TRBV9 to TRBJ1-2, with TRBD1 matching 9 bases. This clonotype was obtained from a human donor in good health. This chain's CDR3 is CASSVGSRDRVYGYTF. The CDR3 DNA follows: TGTGCCAGCAGCGTAGGCTCAAGGGACAGGGTTTATGGCTACACCTTC.